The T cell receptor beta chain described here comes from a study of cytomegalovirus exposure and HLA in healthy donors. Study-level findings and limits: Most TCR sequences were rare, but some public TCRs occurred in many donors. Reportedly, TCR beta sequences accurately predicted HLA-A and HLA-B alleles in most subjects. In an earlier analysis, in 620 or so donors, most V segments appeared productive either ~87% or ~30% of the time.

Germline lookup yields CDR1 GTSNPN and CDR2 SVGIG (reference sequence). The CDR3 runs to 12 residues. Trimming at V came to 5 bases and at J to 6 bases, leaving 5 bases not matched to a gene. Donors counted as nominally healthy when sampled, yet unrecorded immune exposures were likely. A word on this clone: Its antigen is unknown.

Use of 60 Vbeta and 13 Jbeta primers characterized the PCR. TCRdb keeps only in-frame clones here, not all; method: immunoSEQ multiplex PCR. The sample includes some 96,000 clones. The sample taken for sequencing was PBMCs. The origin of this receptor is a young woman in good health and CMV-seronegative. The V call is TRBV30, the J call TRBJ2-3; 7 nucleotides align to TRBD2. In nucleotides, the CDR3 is TGTGCCTGGTCGCCCGGGGGGGATACGCAGTATTTT. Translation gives CAWSPGGDTQYF.